This TCR beta chain was captured in a study of breast tumors, draining lymph nodes, adjacent tissues. Study findings and constraints: Findings are consistent with lymph node origin and intratumoral expansion of most tumor T cells. Tumor repertoires ranked between lymph nodes and nontumor tissue in diversity, with V and J gene preferences. That most tumor T cells come from lymph nodes remained unproven. Compared with basal-like, luminal-like tumors shared significantly more repertoire with nontumor tissue.

Samples came from axillary lymph nodes draining the breast cancer. With respect to this clonotype: Antigen: not known.

Germline V gene data show CDR1 as MNHEY and CDR2 as SVGEGT. Trimming removed 5 bases at V and 8 bases at J, with 16 bases between. The CDR3 is 13 residues long. From the multiplex PCR reads, TCRdb called clonotypes with MiXCR, one entry per CDR3 protein. This sample has some 85,000 distinct CDR3 sequences, with about 27% found just once. This rearrangement joins TRBV6-2 or TRBV6-3 to TRBJ2-7; no firm D call. The sequencing sample was made of axillary lymph node tissue. This clonotype was obtained from a female donor with breast cancer. Some clones in this sample may be carry-over from other donors' samples. The CDR3 bases are TGTGCCAGCAGTCACGTTCTTGAGTCCCAGCAGTACTTC. This encodes CASSHVLESQQYF.